The 8 T cell receptor beta chains presented below share a single source sample, sequenced in a study of cytomegalovirus exposure and HLA in healthy donors. Only in-frame clones appear in the TCRdb table, and some are missing; sequencing was by immunoSEQ multiplex PCR. The sample lists roughly 310,000 clones; approximately 91% were seen once. The specimen sequenced was PBMCs. These receptors were taken from a man aged 25-45 years in good health and CMV-seronegative.

The chain links TRBV7-8 to TRBJ1-1, with D possibly matching TRBD1 (5 bases). The CDR3 is made up of 15 amino acids. The germline V gene encodes CDR1 SGHVS and CDR2 FQNEAQ. V lost 2 bases, J lost 1 base, and 11 bases lay in between. CDR3: CASSLREGWNTEAFF. The CDR3 DNA is TGTGCCAGCAGCTTAAGGGAGGGGTGGAACACTGAAGCTTTCTTT.

V and J are TRBV29-1 and TRBJ2-2, with 9 nucleotides matching TRBD1. The V gene's germline CDR1 is SQVTM and CDR2 ANQGSEA. CDR3 length equals 13 residues. J gave up 1 base and V 7 bases, and 1 base lay outside the gene matches. As DNA, the CDR3 is TGCAGCGGGACAGGGGTGAACACCGGGGAGCTGTTTTTT. It translates to CSGTGVNTGELFF.

The J gene is TRBJ1-1, the V gene TRBV19; the match to TRBD1 covers 7 bases. CDR1 LNHDA and CDR2 SQIVND come from the germline V gene (reference sequence). The CDR3 runs 13 residues. With V trimmed by 7 bases and J by 0 bases, 2 bases remained unmatched. The CDR3 region has the DNA TGTGCCAGTACCGGGACAGTGAACACTGAAGCTTTCTTT. Amino acid sequence: CASTGTVNTEAFF.

The chain has TRBV9 and TRBJ2-7; 8 bases are a match to TRBD2. V lost 3 bases and J lost 6; bases outside the gene matches: 5. The CDR3 sequence is 13 residues long. Germline V gene sequence: CDR1 SGDLS, CDR2 YYNGEE. The CDR3 here is CASSDWTSSEQYF. The CDR3 region has the DNA TGTGCCAGCAGCGATTGGACTAGCAGCGAGCAGTACTTC. Variable domain in full (rest from reference TRBV9 and TRBJ2-7): DSGVTQTPKHLITATGQRVTLRCSPRSGDLSVYWYQQSLDQGLQFLIQYYNGEERAKGNILERFSAQQFPDLHSELNLSSLELGDSALYFCASSDWTSSEQYFGPGTRLTVT.

This clone was detected once. The rearrangement links TRBV9 to TRBJ2-1; the match to TRBD2 covers 7 bases. The V and J ends lost 0 bases and 5 bases, in that order; junction bases with no gene match: 5. In germline, CDR1 is SGDLS, CDR2 YYNGEE. The CDR3 consists of 15 residues. CDR3 sequence: CASSVAPLANNEQFF. In DNA form, the CDR3 reads TGTGCCAGCAGCGTAGCGCCACTAGCGAACAATGAGCAGTTCTTC.

CDR3 sequence reads: CASTLTGIHGYTF. The CDR3 coding sequence is TGTGCCAGTACGTTGACAGGGATCCATGGCTACACCTTC. The J gene is TRBJ1-2, the V gene TRBV19; 7 nucleotides agree with TRBD1. V gave up 7 bases and J gave up 6 bases; unmatched junction bases: 8. Germline V gene data show CDR1 as LNHDA and CDR2 as SQIVND (reference sequence). The CDR3 totals 13 residues.

The genes are TRBV7-8 and TRBJ2-3, with 7 bases identical to TRBD1. J was trimmed by 0 bases and V by 3 bases; bases with no gene match: 9. CDR3 length equals 17 residues. Per the germline V gene, CDR1 is SGHVS and CDR2 is FQNEAQ. This CDR3 is CASSLGSGGVSTDTQYF. In DNA form, the CDR3 reads TGTGCCAGCAGCTTGGGATCAGGGGGTGTGAGCACAGATACGCAGTATTTT. Combining the CDR3 with reference TRBV7-8 and TRBJ2-3 gives the whole variable domain GAGVSQSPRYKVAKRGQDVALRCDPISGHVSLFWYQQALGQGPEFLTYFQNEAQLDKSGLPSDRFFAERPEGSVSTLKIQRTQQEDSAVYLCASSLGSGGVSTDTQYFGPGTRLTVL.

The gene calls are TRBV6-5 and TRBJ2-1; TRBD1 agrees at 11 bases. V trimming: 10 bases; J trimming: 7 bases; junction bases outside the gene matches: 12. CDR3 length equals 15 residues. The germline V gene encodes CDR1 MNHEY and CDR2 SVGAGI. The CDR3 bases are TGTGCCATCAGAACTGGACAGGGGGCGAGAAATGAGCAGTTCTTC. This codes for CAIRTGQGARNEQFF.